Each of the 27 T cell receptor beta chains below was sequenced from the same sample in a study of PD-L1 blockade in urothelial cancer. TCRdb keeps only in-frame clones here, not all; method: immunoSEQ multiplex PCR. The sample consists of about 110,000 clones, roughly 84% of them appearing once. Sequencing used PBMCs, obtained around atezolizumab (anti-PD-L1) treatment. These TCRs come from a man between 45 and 60 years old with urothelial cancer.

The chain joins TRBV6-5 to TRBJ2-7, with D possibly being TRBD1 (5 bases). Germline CDR1 is MNHEY and CDR2 is SVGAGI. This CDR3 is built from 14 residues. Trimming removed 8 bases at V and 0 bases at J, with 14 bases between. The DNA for the CDR3 is TGTGCCAGCCGGTCGCACGACAGCTCCTACGAGCAGTACTTC. It specifies CASRSHDSSYEQYF.

This clone was counted only a few times. This rearrangement joins TRBV14 to TRBJ2-2; maybe TRBD2 (6 bases). The V end lost 7 bases, the J end lost 5 bases, and 14 bases lay between the germline ends. The germline V gene has CDR1 SGHDN and CDR2 FVKESK. The CDR3 is 14 residues long. The CDR3 region is CASKLGEETGELFF. The CDR3, as DNA: TGTGCCAGCAAACTAGGGGAGGAAACCGGGGAGCTGTTTTTT.

This clone occurred once. This chain links TRBV7-2 with TRBJ1-5; no clear D gene. V shed 3 bases and J shed 7 bases, with 10 bases lying between them. The CDR3 has 13 amino acids. The germline V gene has CDR1 SGHTA and CDR2 FQGNSA. CDR3 coding DNA: TGTGCCAGCAGCTTTGGGGAGGAGCAGCCCCAGCATTTT. Encoded protein: CASSFGEEQPQHF.

This clone was counted a few times. V usage is TRBV7-3 and J usage is TRBJ2-1; 7 nucleotides line up with TRBD2. The CDR3 totals 14 residues. The germline CDR1 and CDR2 sequences are SGHTA and FQGTGA. J lost 7 bases, V lost 3 bases, and 6 bases had no gene match. The CDR3 DNA is TGTGCCAGCAGCTTTGGGGGAGGGTTAAATGAGCAGTTCTTC. Translating it yields CASSFGGGLNEQFF.

The chain has TRBV5-4 and TRBJ2-1; 8 nucleotides line up with TRBD2. This CDR3 contains 15 residues. Germline CDR1 and CDR2: SGHNT and YYREEE (reference sequence). V shed 2 bases and J 8 bases; nucleotides not matched to a gene: 9. The CDR3 nucleotides are TGTGCCAGCAGCTTTTTAAGCGGGAGAGGCCATGAGCAGTTCTTC. It codes for CASSFLSGRGHEQFF.

In its sample, this clone was seen once. V usage is TRBV7-3 and J usage is TRBJ1-1; unclear D gene. Germline CDR1 reads SGHTA; CDR2 reads FQGTGA. This CDR3 has 15 residues. V shed 0 bases and J shed 3 bases, with 11 bases lying between them. CDR3 residues: CASSLTRTGDTEAFF. The CDR3 DNA is TGTGCCAGCAGCTTAACCCGGACGGGAGACACTGAAGCTTTCTTT.

This clone turned up a few times. This sequence joins TRBV6-6 and TRBJ2-1; D uncertain. Germline assignment: CDR1 MNHNY and CDR2 SVGAGI (reference sequence). The CDR3 extends over 13 amino acids. Trimming removed 0 bases from V and 7 bases from J, with 7 bases in between. The CDR3, as DNA: TGTGCCAGCAGTTACTCCCAACGGAATGAGCAGTTCTTC. Translation gives CASSYSQRNEQFF.

The chain combines TRBV6-1 with TRBJ2-7, with TRBD1 as a possible D gene (5 bases). The CDR3 is 13 residues long. V gave up 7 bases and J gave up 2 bases, with 12 bases separating them. CDR1 is MNHNS, CDR2 SASEGT, per germline. The CDR3 is CASTRQLPYEQYF. The CDR3 nucleotides are TGTGCCAGCACCAGACAGCTTCCCTACGAGCAGTACTTC.

This clone was recorded a few times. The chain carries TRBV28 and TRBJ2-2; 7 bases match TRBD1. The CDR3 sequence is 15 residues long. Germline CDR1 reads MDHEN; CDR2 reads SYDVKM. Losses at the gene ends were 7 bases for V and 5 bases for J; bases not matched to a gene: 10. CDR3 sequence reads: CASKAQGQRTGELFF. In DNA, the CDR3 is TGTGCCAGCAAGGCACAGGGGCAAAGAACCGGGGAGCTGTTTTTT. Filled out from reference TRBV28 and TRBJ2-2, the complete variable domain reads DVKVTQSSRYLVKRTGEKVFLECVQDMDHENMFWYRQDPGLGLRLIYFSYDVKMKEKGDIPEGYSVSREKKERFSLILESASTNQTSMYLCASKAQGQRTGELFFGEGSRLTVL.

The sample holds a few counts of this clone. This chain joins TRBV6-1 and TRBJ1-6; 9 positions match TRBD1. This CDR3 is built from 13 residues. CDR1 and CDR2 (germline): MNHNS, SASEGT. The trim removed 11 bases at V and 8 bases at J, leaving 7 bases unmatched. CDR3: CAGGTGKDSPLHF. The CDR3 nucleotides read TGTGCCGGAGGGACAGGGAAAGATTCACCCCTCCACTTT.

A few counts support this clone. The rearrangement links TRBV25-1 to TRBJ1-5; D gene ambiguous. V was pared by 3 bases and J by 8 bases, with 11 bases between. Looked up from germline, CDR1 is MGHDK and CDR2 is SYGVNS. The CDR3 length is 13 residues. In DNA, the CDR3 is TGTGCCAGCAGTGACTTCGGTGCGAAGCCCCAGCATTTT. This sequence encodes CASSDFGAKPQHF.

This clone was counted a single time. The chain uses TRBV27 and TRBJ2-2, with D possibly TRBD1 on 6 matching bases. Germline-derived CDR1 and CDR2 are MNHEY and SMNVEV (reference sequence). The V end was cut by 3 bases, the J end by 5 bases, with 31 bases between. This CDR3 contains 21 residues. CDR3 coding DNA: TGTGCCAGCAGTTTTGGCCCCCTCTACAGGGAAAGGATACCACTAACCGGGGAGCTGTTTTTT. As protein: CASSFGPLYRERIPLTGELFF.

The chain combines TRBV4-2 with TRBJ2-2; 7 positions match TRBD1. Germline lookup yields CDR1 LGHNA and CDR2 YNFKEQ. V was pared by 0 bases and J by 1 base, with 5 bases of the junction left unmatched. The length of the CDR3 is 17 residues. The CDR3 DNA is TGTGCCAGCAGCCAAGATGGCCGGGACAGGAACACCGGGGAGCTGTTTTTT. Protein: CASSQDGRDRNTGELFF.

The gene calls are TRBV27 and TRBJ2-7; 11 bases fit TRBD2. The CDR3 is 13 amino acids. Germline CDR1 and CDR2: MNHEY and SMNVEV (reference sequence). V lost 7 bases to trimming and J lost 5 bases; unmatched junction nucleotides: 4. CDR3 protein: CASNLAGGHEQYF. In nucleotides, the CDR3 is TGTGCCAGCAATCTAGCGGGGGGACACGAGCAGTACTTC.

J is TRBJ1-2 and V is TRBV19, with 7 nucleotides matching TRBD1. The V segment lost 3 bases and the J segment 6 bases; nucleotides outside the gene matches: 13. The CDR3 covers 16 residues. Germline V gene sequence: CDR1 LNHDA, CDR2 SQIVND (reference sequence). This CDR3 is CASSISSRRGGHGYTF. CDR3 in DNA: TGTGCCAGTAGTATTTCATCCCGGCGAGGGGGCCATGGCTACACCTTC.

The chain has TRBV7-9 and TRBJ2-1; D not certain. There are 12 residues in the CDR3. Germline V gives CDR1 SEHNR, CDR2 FQNEAQ (reference sequence). Trimming shortened V by 2 bases and J by 6 bases, and 5 bases separated the two germline ends. As DNA, the CDR3 is TGTGCCAGCAGCTTACGAGGCAATGAGCAGTTCTTC. It yields the protein CASSLRGNEQFF.

V gene TRBV5-4 combines with J gene TRBJ2-2; D call uncertain. The CDR3 extends over 15 amino acids. V gave up 1 base and J gave up 0 bases, with 7 bases separating them. Germline V gene data show CDR1 as SGHNT and CDR2 as YYREEE (reference sequence). The CDR3 sequence: CASSLNSPNTGELFF. The CDR3 DNA sequence: TGTGCCAGCAGCTTGAACAGCCCGAACACCGGGGAGCTGTTTTTT. Full variable domain (remainder filled in from reference TRBV5-4 and TRBJ2-2): ETGVTQSPTHLIKTRGQQVTLRCSSQSGHNTVSWYQQALGQGPQFIFQYYREEENGRGNFPPRFSGLQFPNYSSELNVNALELDDSALYLCASSLNSPNTGELFFGEGSRLTVL.

This clone was counted once. V is TRBV5-4 and J is TRBJ2-6, with 10 bases lining up with TRBD1. Germline CDR1 reads SGHNT; CDR2 reads YYREEE (reference sequence). CDR3 size: 18 residues. V trimming: 3 bases; J trimming: 0 bases; junction bases outside the gene matches: 6. The CDR3: CASSSGQGTLSGANVLTF. The CDR3 DNA is TGTGCCAGCAGCTCGGGACAGGGGACTCTCTCTGGGGCCAACGTCCTGACTTTC.

This chain joins TRBV28 and TRBJ1-5; D not resolved. The CDR3 length is 15 residues. Germline lookup yields CDR1 MDHEN and CDR2 SYDVKM. The V end lost 1 base, the J end lost 4 bases, and 11 bases lay between the germline ends. The CDR3 DNA reads TGTGCCAGCAGTTTATTGGGCAGGCAGAATCAGCCCCAGCATTTT. It specifies CASSLLGRQNQPQHF.

This clone was counted only a few times. The V and J genes are TRBV18 and TRBJ1-1; D remains unclear. There are 14 residues in the CDR3. V lost 4 bases and J 3 bases, leaving 12 bases between the germline ends. Germline CDR1 is KGHSH and CDR2 is LQKENI. CDR3 nucleotide sequence: TGTGCCAGCTCACTCGGCTCGGGGTACACTGAAGCTTTCTTT. Translated: CASSLGSGYTEAFF. The variable domain in full, completed from reference TRBV18 and TRBJ1-1, reads NAGVMQNPRHLVRRRGQEARLRCSPMKGHSHVYWYRQLPEEGLKFMVYLQKENIIDESGMPKERFSAEFPKEGPSILRIQQVVRGDSAAYFCASSLGSGYTEAFFGQGTRLTVV.

The V and J genes are TRBV9 and TRBJ2-7, with D possibly TRBD2 on 6 matching bases. The CDR3 consists of 14 residues. V gave up 0 bases and J gave up 3 bases, with 10 bases separating them. Germline-derived CDR1 and CDR2 are SGDLS and YYNGEE. The DNA for the CDR3 is TGTGCCAGCAGCGTAGGCGGGGAAGGCTACGAGCAGTACTTC. Encoded protein: CASSVGGEGYEQYF.

This clone was picked up one time. V is TRBV5-5 and J is TRBJ1-1; possible D gene TRBD1, 5 bases. Trimming took 2 bases from V and 1 from J, leaving 9 bases between them. Germline loops: CDR1 SGHKS, CDR2 YYEKEE (reference sequence). The CDR3 loop spans 14 amino acids. The CDR3 nucleotides read TGTGCCAGCAGCTTACAGGTAACGAACACTGAAGCTTTCTTT. It yields the protein CASSLQVTNTEAFF.

This chain uses TRBV19 with TRBJ2-3, with D perhaps TRBD2 (6 bases). CDR1 is LNHDA and CDR2 is SQIVND in the germline V gene (reference sequence). The CDR3 extends over 14 amino acids. Trimming stripped 3 bases from V and 1 base from J, with 8 bases between. DNA for the CDR3: TGTGCCAGTAGTATCGGCGGGGGCACAGATACGCAGTATTTT. Encoded protein: CASSIGGGTDTQYF.

The CDR3 here is CASSLALGKADTQYF. The CDR3 region has the DNA TGTGCCAGCAGCTTGGCCCTAGGCAAGGCAGATACGCAGTATTTT. The rearrangement uses TRBV5-4 and TRBJ2-3; no reliable D call. This CDR3 is 15 amino acids long. Trimming removed 0 bases at V and 4 bases at J, with 12 bases between. Per germline, CDR1 SGHNT and CDR2 YYREEE (reference sequence).

The rearrangement joins TRBV7-3 to TRBJ2-1; the D gene is possibly TRBD2 (5 bases). V lost 5 bases and J lost 11, with 16 bases in between. From germline, CDR1 is SGHTA and CDR2 FQGTGA. The CDR3 length is 13 residues. CDR3 DNA sequence: TGTGCCAGCAGCCCAATTACGGGCGGGCAGCAGTTCTTC. Its translation: CASSPITGGQQFF.

V usage is TRBV14 and J usage is TRBJ2-7; 7 nucleotides line up with TRBD2. J lost 4 bases, V lost 2 bases, and 20 bases had no gene match. The germline V gene has CDR1 SGHDN and CDR2 FVKESK. The CDR3 has 19 amino acids. The CDR3 is CASSQLRTSPMNLLYEQYF. In DNA form, the CDR3 reads TGTGCCAGCAGCCAACTACGGACTAGTCCTATGAATTTACTTTACGAGCAGTACTTC.

This clone has more than one count but fewer than ten. The V gene is TRBV7-3, the J gene TRBJ2-1, with TRBD2 as a possible D gene (6 bases). Germline values: CDR1 SGHTA, CDR2 FQGTGA. The V gene lost 0 bases and the J gene lost 0 bases, with 9 bases spanning the gap. CDR3 length: 16 amino acids. CDR3 coding DNA: TGTGCCAGCAGCTTAACTGGGGGGAGCTCCTACAATGAGCAGTTCTTC. Protein: CASSLTGGSSYNEQFF.